The 10 T cell receptor beta chains below all came from one sample that was sequenced in a study of T cell changes during pregnancy in multiple sclerosis. TCRdb keeps only in-frame clones here, not all; method: immunoSEQ multiplex PCR. The sample holds approximately 30,000 clones, roughly nine tenths seen once. Sample: CD8+ T cells from peripheral blood mononuclear cells, taken in the second trimester of pregnancy. The receptors were sampled from a female donor with multiple sclerosis, enrolled in a pregnancy study.

The chain uses TRBV29-1 and TRBJ2-6; maybe TRBD1 (6 bases). Germline-derived CDR1 and CDR2 are SQVTM and ANQGSEA. V gave up 1 base and J gave up 2 bases, with 12 bases separating them. The CDR3 has 16 residues. CDR3 in amino acids: CSVEVRGSPGANVLTF. CDR3 DNA sequence: TGCAGCGTTGAAGTCAGGGGAAGCCCTGGGGCCAACGTCCTGACTTTC. Full variable domain (remainder filled in from reference TRBV29-1 and TRBJ2-6): SAVISQKPSRDICQRGTSLTIQCQVDSQVTMMFWYRQQPGQSLTLIATANQGSEATYESGFVIDKFPISRPNLTFSTLTVSNMSPEDSSIYLCSVEVRGSPGANVLTFGAGSRLTVL.

The chain joins TRBV27 to TRBJ1-3; 9 bases fit TRBD1. V dropped 5 bases and J dropped 2; count of bases not matched to a gene: 4. Germline V gene sequence: CDR1 MNHEY, CDR2 SMNVEV (reference sequence). The CDR3 totals 15 residues. CDR3 amino acids: CASSPGTGPGNTIYF. The CDR3 nucleotides are TGTGCCAGCAGTCCAGGGACAGGGCCTGGAAACACCATATATTTT.

V and J are TRBV10-3 and TRBJ2-5; D might be TRBD2 (6 bases). This CDR3 has 13 amino acids. V was clipped by 6 bases and J by 4 bases, with 12 bases between them. Germline lookup yields CDR1 ENHRY and CDR2 SYGVKD. The CDR3 DNA is TGTGCCATCAGAGGGCGGGGAAGAGAGACCCAGTACTTC. Amino acid sequence: CAIRGRGRETQYF.

The chain carries TRBV7-8 and TRBJ1-1, with D perhaps matching TRBD1 (5 bases). CDR1 is SGHVS and CDR2 is FQNEAQ in the germline V gene. V lost 4 bases and J lost 7, with 13 bases in between. CDR3 length: 13 residues. CDR3 in amino acids: CASSSRRQIEAFF. The CDR3 nucleotides read TGTGCCAGCAGCTCTAGGCGACAGATTGAAGCTTTCTTT.

The rearrangement uses TRBV5-5 and TRBJ1-5; TRBD1 matches 7 bases. CDR3 length: 14 amino acids. Germline loops: CDR1 SGHKS, CDR2 YYEKEE (reference sequence). The V segment lost 0 bases and the J segment 13 bases; nucleotides outside the gene matches: 10. In DNA, the CDR3 is TGTGCCAGCAGCTTGGGGGACAGCCTCTTACAGCAGCATTTT. The encoded protein is CASSLGDSLLQQHF.

V gene TRBV19 combines with J gene TRBJ1-1; D is perhaps TRBD1 (5 bases). Germline V lookup: CDR1 LNHDA, CDR2 SQIVND (reference sequence). The CDR3 is 15 residues long. Trimming removed 3 bases at V and 5 bases at J, with 16 bases between. The CDR3 nucleotides are TGTGCCAGTAGTATTAGGTTGGGAGGGGATACTGAAGCTTTCTTT. It translates to CASSIRLGGDTEAFF.

This clone was seen a single time. A read error may produce the germline difference seen at one junction end. The rearrangement links TRBV27 to TRBJ2-3; 8 bases are shared with TRBD1. Germline loops: CDR1 MNHEY, CDR2 SMNVEV (reference sequence). The CDR3 has 11 residues. The CDR3 DNA sequence: TGTGCCAGCAGCCCAGGACAGGGTAGACATTTT. Protein product: CASSPGQGRHF.

DNA for the CDR3: TGTGCCTGGAGTGTACAAAGGGGCGAGTTCTACGAGCAGTACTTC. As protein: CAWSVQRGEFYEQYF. The V and J genes are TRBV30 and TRBJ2-7; weak D call: TRBD1 (5 bases). The CDR3 has 15 amino acids. The germline CDR1 and CDR2 sequences are GTSNPN and SVGIG (reference sequence). Trimming removed 0 bases at V and 3 bases at J, with 15 bases between.

V gene TRBV29-1 combines with J gene TRBJ2-1; no firm D call. Germline lookup yields CDR1 SQVTM and CDR2 ANQGSEA. The germline V and J ends were trimmed by 6 bases and 14 bases, with 17 bases remaining between them. The CDR3 is 11 amino acids. The CDR3 is CSVPGPREEFF. The CDR3 DNA reads as TGCAGCGTGCCGGGTCCTCGCGAGGAGTTCTTC.

The V and J genes are TRBV14 and TRBJ1-2; the D is unclear. The ends were cut back, 3 bases at V and 5 bases at J, with 22 bases in the middle. The germline V gene has CDR1 SGHDN and CDR2 FVKESK. The CDR3 is 17 amino acids. CDR3 nucleotides: TGTGCCAGCAGCCAGCTTTGGGAGGGCCAATACGGATATGGCTACACCTTC. Protein sequence: CASSQLWEGQYGYGYTF.